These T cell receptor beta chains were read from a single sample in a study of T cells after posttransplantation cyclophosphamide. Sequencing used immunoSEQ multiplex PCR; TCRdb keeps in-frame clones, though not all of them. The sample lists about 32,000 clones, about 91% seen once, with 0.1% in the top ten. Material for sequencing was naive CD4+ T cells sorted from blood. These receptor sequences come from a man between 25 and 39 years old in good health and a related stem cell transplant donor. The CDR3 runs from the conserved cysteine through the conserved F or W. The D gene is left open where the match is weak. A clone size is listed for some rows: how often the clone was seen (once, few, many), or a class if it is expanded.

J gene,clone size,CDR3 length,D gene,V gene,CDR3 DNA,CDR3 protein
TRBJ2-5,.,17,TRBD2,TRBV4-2,TGTGCCAGCAGCTCCGGTGCCCAGCGGGGGGACCAAGAGACCCAGTACTTC,CASSSGAQRGDQETQYF
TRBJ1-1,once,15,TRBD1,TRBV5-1,TGCGCCAGCAGCTCGGGGACAGGGGGGGGGACTGAAGCTTTCTTT,CASSSGTGGGTEAFF
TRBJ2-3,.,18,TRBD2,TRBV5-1,TGCGCCAGCAGCTTGGGCCACATAGCGGGGGGGCGGACAGATACGCAGTATTTT,CASSLGHIAGGRTDTQYF
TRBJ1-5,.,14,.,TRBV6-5,TGTGCCAGCAAGAGGGACAATAGCAATCAGCCCCAGCATTTT,CASKRDNSNQPQHF
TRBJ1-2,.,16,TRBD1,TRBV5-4,TGTGCCAGCACCCGGGCGGCGGGGACAGGGGGCGATGGCTACACCTTC,CASTRAAGTGGDGYTF
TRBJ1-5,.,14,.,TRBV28,TGTGCCAGCAGCCCACTCGCCCGCAATCAGCCCCAGCATTTT,CASSPLARNQPQHF
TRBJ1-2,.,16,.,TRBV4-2,TGTGCCAGCAGCCAGGAAGTCAGGGGTGGCTCCTATGGCTACACCTTC,CASSQEVRGGSYGYTF
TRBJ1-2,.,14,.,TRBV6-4,TGTGCCAGCAGGCCCGGAGGCTCTAACTATGGCTACACCTTC,CASRPGGSNYGYTF
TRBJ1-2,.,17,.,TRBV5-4,TGTGCCAGCAGCTTGGAGGTGGTAGGGACAAATAAACATGGCTACACCTTC,CASSLEVVGTNKHGYTF
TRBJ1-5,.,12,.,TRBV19,TGTGCCAGTAGTATCGTAAATCAGCCCCAGCATTTT,CASSIVNQPQHF
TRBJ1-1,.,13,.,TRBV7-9,TGTGCCAGCAGATTAGCACAGGGAACTGAAGCTTTCTTT,CASRLAQGTEAFF
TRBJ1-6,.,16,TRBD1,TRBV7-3,TGTGCCAGCAGCTTGACAGGGGGCGCTTCTAATTCACCCCTCCACTTT,CASSLTGGASNSPLHF
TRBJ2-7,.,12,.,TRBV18,TGTGCCAGCTCACTGAGCTCCTACGAGCAGTACTTC,CASSLSSYEQYF
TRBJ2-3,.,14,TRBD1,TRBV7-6,TGTGCCAGCAGCTTCGGACAGGGGGTAGATACGCAGTATTTT,CASSFGQGVDTQYF
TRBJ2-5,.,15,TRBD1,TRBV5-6,TGTGCCAGCAGCTTATGGACAGGGGGCGATGAGACCCAGTACTTC,CASSLWTGGDETQYF
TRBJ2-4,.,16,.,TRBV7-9,TGTGCCAGCAGCTTAGAACAGTTTAAGGCCAAAAACATTCAGTACTTC,CASSLEQFKAKNIQYF
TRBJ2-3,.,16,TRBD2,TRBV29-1,TGCAGCGTTGAGGGACTAGCGGGGTATCGGGCAGATACGCAGTATTTT,CSVEGLAGYRADTQYF
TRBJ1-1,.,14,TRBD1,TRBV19,TGTGCCAGTAGTAGAGGCGCGGACAGGGGGCAAGCTTTCTTT,CASSRGADRGQAFF
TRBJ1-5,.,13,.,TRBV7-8,TGTGCCAGCAGAGAGGACAGCTTTCAGCCCCAGCATTTT,CASREDSFQPQHF
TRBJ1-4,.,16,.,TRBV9,TGTGCCAGCAGCCCAGGGGTAAGGGGGACCGATGAAAAACTGTTTTTT,CASSPGVRGTDEKLFF
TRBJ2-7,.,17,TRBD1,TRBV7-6,TGTGCCAGCAGCTTAATGGTGGACAGGGGATATCCGAACGAGCAGTACTTC,CASSLMVDRGYPNEQYF
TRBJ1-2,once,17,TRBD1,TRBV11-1,TGTGCCAGCAGCTTAGCGAGGACCGGGACAGGGGAAGACGGCTACACCTTC,CASSLARTGTGEDGYTF
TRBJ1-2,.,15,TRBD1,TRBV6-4,TGTGCCAGCACTCCAAACCCGGGACAGCTCTATGGCTACACCTTC,CASTPNPGQLYGYTF
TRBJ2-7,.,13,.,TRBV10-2,TGCGCCAGCACAAGGACGGAGGCCTACGAGCAGTACTTC,CASTRTEAYEQYF
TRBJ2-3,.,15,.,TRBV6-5,TGTGCCAGCGGGTCTCCGATCGGCGGAGCAGATACGCAGTATTTT,CASGSPIGGADTQYF
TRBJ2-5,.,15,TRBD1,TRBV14,TGTGCCAGCAGCCAAACGACAGGGGGCCGAGAGACCCAGTACTTC,CASSQTTGGRETQYF
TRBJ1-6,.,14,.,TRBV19,TGTGCCAGTAGTACCGACACCCACAATTCACCCCTCCACTTT,CASSTDTHNSPLHF
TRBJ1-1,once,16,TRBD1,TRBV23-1,TGCGCCAGCAGTCAAGCCTACAGGGGCTTAAGCACTGAAGCTTTCTTT,CASSQAYRGLSTEAFF
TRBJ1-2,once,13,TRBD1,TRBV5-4,TGTGCCAGCAGCTTAGGGACAGACTATGGCTACACCTTC,CASSLGTDYGYTF
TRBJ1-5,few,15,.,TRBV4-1,TGCGCCAGCAGCCAAGAGGCCTCGTTCAATCAGCCCCAGCATTTT,CASSQEASFNQPQHF
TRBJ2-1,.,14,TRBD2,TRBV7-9,TGTGCCAGCAGCTCCAATCCTAGCGGGGCTGAGCAGTTCTTC,CASSSNPSGAEQFF
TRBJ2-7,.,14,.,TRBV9,TGTGCCAGCAGCGTAGGAGCGACGCCTACGGAGCAGTACTTC,CASSVGATPTEQYF
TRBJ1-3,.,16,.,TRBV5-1,TGCGCCAGCAGCCGGGAGGGGACTGACTCTGGAAACACCATATATTTT,CASSREGTDSGNTIYF
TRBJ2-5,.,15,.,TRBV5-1,TGCGCCAGCAGCTTGACAACGGCCGGGTATGAGACCCAGTACTTC,CASSLTTAGYETQYF
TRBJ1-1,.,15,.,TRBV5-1,TGCGCCAGCAGCTCGCAGGGATTTTCGGACACTGAAGCTTTCTTT,CASSSQGFSDTEAFF
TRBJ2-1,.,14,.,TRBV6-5,TGTGCCAGCAGTTACTCGACAGGATACAATGAGCAGTTCTTC,CASSYSTGYNEQFF
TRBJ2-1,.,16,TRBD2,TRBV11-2,TGTGCCAGCAGCACCGGGACTAGCGGGTCCTACAATGAGCAGTTCTTC,CASSTGTSGSYNEQFF
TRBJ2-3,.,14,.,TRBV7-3,TGTGCCAGCAGCAATGAGGATTTCACAGATACGCAGTATTTT,CASSNEDFTDTQYF
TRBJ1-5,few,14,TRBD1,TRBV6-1,TGTGCCAGCAGTGGACAGGGAGGCAATCAGCCCCAGCATTTT,CASSGQGGNQPQHF
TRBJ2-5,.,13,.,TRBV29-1,TGCAGCGTTTATCTCAGGCAGGGGGAGACCCAGTACTTC,CSVYLRQGETQYF
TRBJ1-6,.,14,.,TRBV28,TGTGCCAGCACTTCTCCCGGAGGGTATTCACCCCTCCACTTT,CASTSPGGYSPLHF
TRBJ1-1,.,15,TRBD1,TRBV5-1,TGCGCCAGCAGCTACCGGGACAGGGAGAACACTGAAGCTTTCTTT,CASSYRDRENTEAFF
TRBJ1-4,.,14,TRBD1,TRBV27,TGTGCCAGCAGTAGGACAGGGGCTAATGAAAAACTGTTTTTT,CASSRTGANEKLFF
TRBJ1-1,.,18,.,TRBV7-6,TGTGCCAGCAGTTCCCTCTCAGGGGCAGGGGCGGCCAACACTGAAGCTTTCTTT,CASSSLSGAGAANTEAFF
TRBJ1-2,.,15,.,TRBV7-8,TGTGCCAGCAGCTTAGCCGGGGAGTCTCGGGTCGGCTACACCTTC,CASSLAGESRVGYTF